What follows are 26 T cell receptor beta chains derived from one specimen sequenced in a study of blood T cell repertoires in COVID-19. Measured with immunoSEQ multiplex PCR; TCRdb has only the in-frame clones, and not every one. The sample holds about 120,000 clones, about 78% seen once. Sequencing was performed on peripheral blood. The receptors stem from a man between 65 and 85 years old with acute or convalescent COVID-19.

This clone was seen a handful of times. This sequence joins TRBV4-3 and TRBJ2-7; 8 positions match TRBD1. In germline, CDR1 is LGHNA, CDR2 YSLEER. With 3 bases clipped from V and 3 bases from J, the junction kept 7 bases outside the gene matches. The CDR3 is made up of 15 amino acids. The DNA of the CDR3 is TGCGCCAGCAGCCAGACCACAGGGGGAATCTACGAGCAGTACTTC. This sequence encodes CASSQTTGGIYEQYF.

This chain links TRBV7-2 with TRBJ1-2; D possibly corresponds to TRBD1 (5 bases). The CDR3 totals 15 residues. V was clipped by 5 bases and J by 0 bases, with 13 bases between them. Per germline, CDR1 SGHTA and CDR2 FQGNSA. This chain's CDR3 is CASSKRQPTNYGYTF. The CDR3 coding sequence is TGTGCCAGCAGCAAAAGACAGCCAACTAACTATGGCTACACCTTC.

The gene calls are TRBV5-4 and TRBJ2-5; TRBD1 might be the D (6 bases). V gave up 4 bases and J gave up 2 bases, with 15 bases separating them. This CDR3 has 15 residues. The germline V gene encodes CDR1 SGHNT and CDR2 YYREEE (reference sequence). In DNA, the CDR3 is TGTGCCAGCAGCCCTTCTGGGGGCGCGCAAGAGACCCAGTACTTC. Translating gives CASSPSGGAQETQYF. Filled out from reference TRBV5-4 and TRBJ2-5, the complete variable domain reads ETGVTQSPTHLIKTRGQQVTLRCSSQSGHNTVSWYQQALGQGPQFIFQYYREEENGRGNFPPRFSGLQFPNYSSELNVNALELDDSALYLCASSPSGGAQETQYFGPGTRLLVL.

V gene TRBV5-4 combines with J gene TRBJ1-2; D gene ambiguous. V lost 0 bases and J 4 bases, leaving 4 bases between the germline ends. Germline CDR1 and CDR2: SGHNT and YYREEE (reference sequence). The CDR3 sequence is 12 residues long. CDR3 DNA sequence: TGTGCCAGCAGCTTGGCAGGCTATGGCTACACCTTC. Encoded protein: CASSLAGYGYTF.

This chain joins TRBV5-1 and TRBJ1-2; 10 positions agree with TRBD1. Germline-derived CDR1 and CDR2 are SGHRS and YFSETQ. The CDR3 is made up of 13 amino acids. V was clipped by 0 bases and J by 12 bases; unmatched bases: 5. CDR3 in DNA: TGCGCCAGCAGCTTGGTGCGTGGGACAGGGGACACCTTC. This gives the protein CASSLVRGTGDTF.

V is TRBV6-5 and J is TRBJ2-1; maybe TRBD2 (7 bases). The CDR3 runs 14 residues. The V and J ends lost 7 bases and 4 bases respectively, with 14 bases between them. Germline V gives CDR1 MNHEY, CDR2 SVGAGI. The chain's CDR3 is CASNPAGAYNEQFF. In DNA, the CDR3 is TGTGCCAGCAATCCTGCGGGGGCTTACAATGAGCAGTTCTTC.

This chain uses TRBV30 with TRBJ1-5; no firm D call. CDR3 size: 16 residues. V was clipped by 3 bases and J by 0 bases, with 15 bases between them. The germline CDR1 and CDR2 sequences are GTSNPN and SVGIG (reference sequence). CDR3: CAWSPRRGPSNQPQHF. The CDR3 DNA sequence: TGTGCCTGGAGCCCTAGGAGAGGGCCTAGCAATCAGCCCCAGCATTTT.

The chain couples TRBV7-2 to TRBJ2-7, with D possibly being TRBD2 (5 bases). This CDR3 contains 16 residues. Germline V lookup: CDR1 SGHTA, CDR2 FQGNSA. V was shortened by 5 bases and J by 2 bases, with 19 bases between the two germline ends. In DNA form, the CDR3 reads TGTGCCAGCAGCCATGCCTCCGGGGTCAGCACCTACGAGCAGTACTTC. Amino acid sequence: CASSHASGVSTYEQYF.

This chain joins TRBV7-2 and TRBJ1-5; D may be TRBD1 (5 bases). Trimming removed 0 bases from V and 1 base from J, with 13 bases in between. The CDR3 contains 17 residues. The V gene's germline CDR1 is SGHTA and CDR2 FQGNSA. DNA for the CDR3: TGTGCCAGCAGCTTAGCGCTCGGGGGTCACAGCAATCAGCCCCAGCATTTT. It specifies CASSLALGGHSNQPQHF.

This clone has more than one count but fewer than ten. This chain connects TRBV7-2 to TRBJ1-1; 8 bases map to TRBD1. Per the germline V gene, CDR1 is SGHTA and CDR2 is FQGNSA. This CDR3 has 15 amino acids. The J segment lost 11 bases and the V segment lost 1 base, leaving 12 bases of the junction unmatched. CDR3 residues: CASSLVATGTGRAFF. In DNA form, the CDR3 reads TGTGCCAGCAGCTTAGTGGCCACGGGGACAGGACGGGCTTTCTTT. The entire variable domain, with the rest obtained from reference TRBV7-2 and TRBJ1-1, is as follows: GAGVSQSPSNKVTEKGKDVELRCDPISGHTALYWYRQSLGQGLEFLIYFQGNSAPDKSGLPSDRFSAERTGGSVSTLTIQRTQQEDSAVYLCASSLVATGTGRAFFGQGTRLTVV.

The V call is TRBV5-1, the J call TRBJ2-3, with D unclear. In germline, CDR1 is SGHRS, CDR2 YFSETQ. This CDR3 spans 15 amino acids. Trimming removed 0 bases from V and 2 bases from J, with 10 bases in between. The CDR3 coding sequence is TGCGCCAGCAGCTTGGCCTACAGAAACACAGATACGCAGTATTTT. Translating gives CASSLAYRNTDTQYF.

The V gene is TRBV5-6, the J gene TRBJ2-7, with D perhaps matching TRBD1 (6 bases). Germline V gene lookup returns CDR1 SGHDT and CDR2 YYEEEE. CDR3 length: 14 amino acids. V lost 4 bases and J lost 6, with 17 bases in between. The CDR3 sequence is CASSLQGAEIEQYF. CDR3 DNA: TGTGCCAGCAGCCTACAGGGTGCCGAAATCGAGCAGTACTTC. The variable domain in full, completed from reference TRBV5-6 and TRBJ2-7, reads DAGVTQSPTHLIKTRGQQVTLRCSPKSGHDTVSWYQQALGQGPQFIFQYYEEEERQRGNFPDRFSGHQFPNYSSELNVNALLLGDSALYLCASSLQGAEIEQYFGPGTRLTVT.

V gene TRBV19 combines with J gene TRBJ1-1; 9 bases are a match to TRBD1. The CDR3 length is 14 residues. From germline, CDR1 is LNHDA and CDR2 SQIVND (reference sequence). V was clipped by 4 bases and J by 7 bases; unmatched bases: 7. The CDR3 reads CASSTPGTGHEAFF. The CDR3 DNA is TGTGCCAGTAGTACCCCCGGGACAGGGCATGAAGCTTTCTTT.

This chain joins TRBV27 and TRBJ1-2, with 8 bases aligning to TRBD1. The junction had 8 bases not matched to a gene; V was cut back by 4 bases and J by 4 bases. CDR1 MNHEY and CDR2 SMNVEV come from the germline V gene (reference sequence). The CDR3 is 15 amino acids. CDR3 nucleotides: TGTGCCAGCAGTTCCAGGGGGCTCCTAGGCTATGGCTACACCTTC. Protein product: CASSSRGLLGYGYTF.

The chain couples TRBV13 to TRBJ2-1; D perhaps matches TRBD1 (5 bases). Trimming removed 7 bases at V and 8 bases at J, with 18 bases between. The germline gives CDR1 PRHDT, CDR2 FYEKMQ (reference sequence). The CDR3 has 14 amino acids. CDR3 protein: CASKRGQEVDEQFF. CDR3 in DNA: TGTGCCAGCAAAAGGGGCCAAGAGGTCGATGAGCAGTTCTTC.

The rearrangement joins TRBV14 to TRBJ2-5; 8 nucleotides agree with TRBD2. V lost 4 bases and J lost 2; bases outside the gene matches: 9. The CDR3 length is 16 residues. Germline-derived CDR1 and CDR2 are SGHDN and FVKESK. The CDR3 reads CASSRLRGGPQETQYF. The CDR3 region has the DNA TGTGCCAGCAGCCGATTACGGGGGGGCCCACAAGAGACCCAGTACTTC.

The chain links TRBV6-2 or TRBV6-3 to TRBJ1-6; TRBD1 matches at 7 bases. CDR3 length equals 15 residues. V shed 6 bases and J 12 bases; nucleotides not matched to a gene: 14. Germline V gene lookup returns CDR1 MNHEY and CDR2 SVGEGT. The CDR3 region is CASSNRGRNILPLHF. The CDR3 nucleotides read TGTGCCAGCAGCAACAGGGGACGGAATATTTTACCCCTCCACTTT.

As DNA, the CDR3 is TGTGCCAGCAGCTGGACAGGGAACCACGAGCAGTACTTC. Amino acid sequence: CASSWTGNHEQYF. The chain joins TRBV6-2 or TRBV6-3 to TRBJ2-7, with TRBD1 identical over 8 bases. Losses at the gene ends were 6 bases for V and 5 bases for J; bases not matched to a gene: 6. The CDR3 contains 13 residues. Per the germline V gene, CDR1 is MNHEY and CDR2 is SVGEGT.

The chain links TRBV18 to TRBJ2-7, with 14 bases identical to TRBD2. This CDR3 is 18 amino acids long. With 4 bases clipped from V and 3 bases from J, the junction kept 11 bases outside the gene matches. Germline-derived CDR1 and CDR2 are KGHSH and LQKENI. The CDR3 coding sequence is TGTGCCAGCTCACAACTAGGACTAGCGGGGGGCGTTTTCTACGAGCAGTACTTC. This translates into CASSQLGLAGGVFYEQYF.

The chain combines TRBV18 with TRBJ1-1; D is unclear. Germline CDR1 reads KGHSH; CDR2 reads LQKENI. Trimming took 6 bases from V and 1 from J, leaving 18 bases between them. The CDR3 has 16 residues. CDR3 sequence: CASSPRHTARNTEAFF. The CDR3 bases are TGTGCCAGCTCTCCCCGCCACACAGCCCGGAACACTGAAGCTTTCTTT.

The chain combines TRBV27 with TRBJ1-6, with TRBD1 as a possible D gene (5 bases). V was clipped by 2 bases and J by 13 bases, with 12 bases between them. Per germline, CDR1 MNHEY and CDR2 SMNVEV (reference sequence). This CDR3 contains 13 residues. Here the CDR3 reads CASSLIGGSPLHF. CDR3 sequence (DNA): TGTGCCAGCAGTTTAATTGGGGGGTCTCCCCTCCACTTT.

The chain links TRBV7-2 to TRBJ1-1, with 8 bases lining up with TRBD1. Germline V CDR1 and CDR2: SGHTA, FQGNSA. The CDR3 is made up of 15 amino acids. Trimming removed 5 bases from V and 4 bases from J; junction bases left unmatched: 9. The CDR3 protein is CASSPNRGVGTEAFF. CDR3 nucleotide sequence: TGTGCCAGCAGCCCTAACAGGGGGGTTGGCACTGAAGCTTTCTTT.

This clone was recorded only once. The chain joins TRBV7-3 to TRBJ2-7; maybe TRBD1 (7 bases). V was trimmed by 9 bases and J by 5 bases, leaving 14 bases between them. CDR1 and CDR2 (germline): SGHTA, FQGTGA. The CDR3 is made up of 12 amino acids. The CDR3: CARGRGDHEQYF. CDR3 DNA: TGTGCCAGGGGCAGGGGGGACCACGAGCAGTACTTC.

The chain has TRBV5-4 and TRBJ1-1, with a weak D call TRBD1 (6 bases). The CDR3 loop spans 14 amino acids. The V and J ends lost 5 bases and 4 bases respectively, with 15 bases between them. From germline, CDR1 is SGHNT and CDR2 YYREEE (reference sequence). CDR3 in amino acids: CASSSHGGATEAFF. CDR3 nucleotides: TGTGCCAGCAGTTCCCACGGGGGGGCCACTGAAGCTTTCTTT.

V usage is TRBV6-6 and J usage is TRBJ2-1; 9 bases line up with TRBD2. After removal of 5 bases from V and 0 bases from J, the junction contained 5 bases not matched to a gene. This CDR3 comprises 16 residues. The germline V gene encodes CDR1 MNHNY and CDR2 SVGAGI (reference sequence). The CDR3 loop is CASSSQRGVSYNEQFF. The CDR3 DNA reads as TGTGCCAGCAGTAGCCAGCGGGGGGTCTCCTACAATGAGCAGTTCTTC.

This chain joins TRBV5-5 and TRBJ1-2; D gene unclear. This CDR3 spans 13 amino acids. Deletions cut 1 base from V and 5 bases from J, with 9 bases between. Germline CDR1 and CDR2: SGHKS and YYEKEE (reference sequence). In nucleotides, the CDR3 is TGTGCCAGCAGCTTGTATGACAAGTATGGCTACACCTTC. Its translation: CASSLYDKYGYTF. The variable domain in full, completed from reference TRBV5-5 and TRBJ1-2, reads DAGVTQSPTHLIKTRGQQVTLRCSPISGHKSVSWYQQVLGQGPQFIFQYYEKEERGRGNFPDRFSARQFPNYSSELNVNALLLGDSALYLCASSLYDKYGYTFGSGTRLTVV.